The 7 T cell receptor beta chains listed next were all sequenced from one sample in a study of T cell responses to AZD1222 COVID-19 vaccine. The repertoire was sequenced with immunoSEQ multiplex PCR; TCRdb's copy has only in-frame clones and lacks some. The table lists 100,000 to 140,000 clones, about 89% of them singletons. This material consisted of peripheral blood, taken 28 days after the second AZD1222 dose. The receptors were sampled from an adult who received the AZD1222 COVID-19 vaccine.

This clone appeared once. The chain links TRBV6-5 to TRBJ2-7; perhaps TRBD1 as D (6 bases). The CDR3 covers 14 residues. Deletions cut 7 bases from V and 6 bases from J, with 19 bases between. Looked up from germline, CDR1 is MNHEY and CDR2 is SVGAGI. CDR3 DNA: TGTGCCAGCATTAGGGGGTTCCCTAGGGGCGAGCAGTACTTC. This codes for CASIRGFPRGEQYF.

The chain recombines TRBV4-2 with TRBJ2-1, with TRBD2 matching 8 bases. Germline CDR1 and CDR2: LGHNA and YNFKEQ. Trimming took 4 bases from V and 0 from J; bases not matched to a gene: 2. This CDR3 is built from 15 residues. The CDR3 DNA is TGTGCCAGCAGCCTCGGGACTAGCTCCTACAATGAGCAGTTCTTC. Translating gives CASSLGTSSYNEQFF.

The chain uses TRBV5-4 and TRBJ2-7; D may be TRBD1 (5 bases). Trimming left V 0 bases short and J 4 bases short, with 8 bases between. This CDR3 region has 13 residues. Germline-derived CDR1 and CDR2 are SGHNT and YYREEE (reference sequence). CDR3 nucleotides: TGTGCCAGCAGCTTGGAAGGGGATTACGAGCAGTACTTC. Its translation is CASSLEGDYEQYF.

The CDR3 loop is CASSLGLGQMNTEAFF. CDR3 bases: TGTGCCAGCAGCTTGGGTTTGGGACAGATGAACACTGAAGCTTTCTTT. The genes are TRBV5-6 and TRBJ1-1; 7 bases fit TRBD1. With V trimmed by 0 bases and J by 0 bases, 5 bases remained unmatched. This CDR3 contains 16 residues. In germline, CDR1 is SGHDT, CDR2 YYEEEE.

The CDR3 bases are TGTGCCAGTACGACAGGGTTGGGTCAGCCCCAGCATTTT. Translation: CASTTGLGQPQHF. The chain couples TRBV19 to TRBJ1-5; 7 bases match TRBD1. This CDR3 has 13 residues. J gave up 6 bases and V 7 bases, and 6 bases lay outside the gene matches. The V gene's germline CDR1 is LNHDA and CDR2 SQIVND (reference sequence).

V and J are TRBV6-2 or TRBV6-3 and TRBJ1-3; 8 bases map to TRBD1. The CDR3 is 17 amino acids. CDR1 and CDR2 from the germline V gene are MNHEY and SVGEGT. With 6 bases clipped from V and 0 bases from J, the junction kept 10 bases outside the gene matches. The CDR3 sequence: CASSPRTGSSSGNTIYF. CDR3 coding DNA: TGTGCCAGCAGCCCTCGGACAGGGTCCTCCTCTGGAAACACCATATATTTT.

This clone was detected only once. The V gene is TRBV10-3, the J gene TRBJ2-7; TRBD1 matches at 8 bases. CDR3 length: 12 amino acids. Germline V gene lookup returns CDR1 ENHRY and CDR2 SYGVKD. V lost 10 bases and J lost 3; bases outside the gene matches: 5. The CDR3: CATRGQVYEQYF. CDR3 nucleotide sequence: TGTGCCACCAGGGGGCAGGTCTACGAGCAGTACTTC.